This TCR beta chain was found in a study of CD8+ T cells in alopecia areata. The sample's treatment: oral pan-JAK inhibitor, 5-10 mg twice daily. Reverse transcribed after extraction, RNA yielded cDNA as the sequencing template. Method: immunoSEQ multiplex PCR; TCRdb's copy keeps in-frame clones and lacks some. The sample has about 180,000 clones; around 51% are singletons. V shed 2 bases and J shed 5 bases, with 10 bases lying between them. Germline-derived CDR1 and CDR2 are SQVTM and ANQGSEA. CDR3 length equals 13 residues. This clone has a handful of counts. The material was CD8+ T cells sorted from blood, obtained around week 54, from a patient treated with tofacitinib. The TCR sequence derives from a human donor with alopecia areata. The gene calls are TRBV29-1 and TRBJ2-1; D not certain. Here the CDR3 reads CSVESPLNNEQFF. CDR3 in DNA: TGCAGCGTTGAAAGCCCGTTAAACAATGAGCAGTTCTTC.